This TCR beta chain was identified in a study of shared clonotypes between healthy human individuals. Study at large: The composition of the donors was two women and three men aged 18 to 49. The study's findings and limits: A reduction in generation probabilities was seen for non-shared clonotypes relative to those shared by all four donors.

Running of the assay took place at deep level. The genomic DNA of each subset was split evenly across several immunoSEQ plates. Sequencing used immunoSEQ multiplex PCR; TCRdb keeps in-frame clones, though not all of them. Of 2.3 million or so clones in the sample, 85% to 95% were seen once. As to this clone: The antigen remains unidentified.

The V and J ends lost 4 bases and 7 bases, in that order; junction bases with no gene match: 9. The CDR3 consists of 14 residues. Germline CDR1 SGHRS, CDR2 YFSETQ. The sequenced sample consisted of naive CD4+ T cells from PBMCs. The subset is: CD45RA+ positively selected. The sequence was obtained from a man between 18 and 29 years old in good health. Some clones in this sample may be carry-over from other donors' samples. This sequence joins TRBV5-1 and TRBJ1-1, with TRBD1 identical over 8 bases. The CDR3 DNA sequence: TGCGCCAGCAGCACATACAGGGGGAATGATGAAGCTTTCTTT. It encodes CASSTYRGNDEAFF.